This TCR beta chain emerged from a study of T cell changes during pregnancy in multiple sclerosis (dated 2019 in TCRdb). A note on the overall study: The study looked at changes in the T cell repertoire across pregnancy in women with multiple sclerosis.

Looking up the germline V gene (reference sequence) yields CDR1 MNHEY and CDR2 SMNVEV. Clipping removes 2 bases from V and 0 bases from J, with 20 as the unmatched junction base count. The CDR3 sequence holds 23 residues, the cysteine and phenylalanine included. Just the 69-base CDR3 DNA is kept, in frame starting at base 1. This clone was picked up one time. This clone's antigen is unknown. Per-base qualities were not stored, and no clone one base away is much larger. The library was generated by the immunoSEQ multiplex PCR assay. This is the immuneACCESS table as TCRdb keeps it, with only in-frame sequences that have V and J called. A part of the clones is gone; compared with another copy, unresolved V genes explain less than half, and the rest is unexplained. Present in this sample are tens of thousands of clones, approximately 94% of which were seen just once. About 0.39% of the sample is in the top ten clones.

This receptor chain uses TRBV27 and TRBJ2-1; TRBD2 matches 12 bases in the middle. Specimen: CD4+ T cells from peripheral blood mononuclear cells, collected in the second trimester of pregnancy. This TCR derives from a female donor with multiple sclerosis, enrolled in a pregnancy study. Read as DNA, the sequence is TGTGCCAGCAGTTTAAAACCCCCCTTTACTAGCGGGAGGTTAAGGAGCTCCTACAATGAGCAGTTCTTC. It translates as CASSLKPPFTSGRLRSSYNEQFF.